One and the same sample provided the 5 T cell receptor beta chains below, sequenced in a study of blood T cell repertoires in COVID-19. The assay was immunoSEQ multiplex PCR, and TCRdb's table has in-frame clones only and misses some. This table has around 190,000 clones, about 80% appearing once. Sequencing used peripheral blood. Source of these receptors: a human donor in a cohort sampled during active COVID-19.

The CDR3 DNA reads as TGTGCCAGCAGTTCCGCGGGGGAAGAGACCCAGTACTTC. Translated: CASSSAGEETQYF. The chain is built from TRBV27 and TRBJ2-5, with 7 bases lining up with TRBD2. The CDR3 covers 13 residues. Germline V gene sequence: CDR1 MNHEY, CDR2 SMNVEV (reference sequence). Losses at the gene ends were 4 bases for V and 3 bases for J; bases not matched to a gene: 2.

The gene calls are TRBV19 and TRBJ2-5; TRBD2 matches at 8 bases. CDR3 length: 16 residues. The germline V gene encodes CDR1 LNHDA and CDR2 SQIVND (reference sequence). The junction had 9 bases not matched to a gene; V was cut back by 4 bases and J by 2 bases. CDR3 bases: TGTGCCAGTAGTACCCCAGGTAGCGGGGATCAAGAGACCCAGTACTTC. Its translation: CASSTPGSGDQETQYF.

This rearrangement joins TRBV6-5 to TRBJ2-1; 7 bases match TRBD1. CDR1 is MNHEY and CDR2 is SVGAGI in the germline V gene. V trimming: 4 bases; J trimming: 8 bases; junction bases outside the gene matches: 5. CDR3 length: 13 residues. Written as DNA, the CDR3 is TGTGCCAGCAGTTCGACAGGGAGCCATGAGCAGTTCTTC. Translation gives CASSSTGSHEQFF.

The V and J genes are TRBV5-4 and TRBJ1-1, with TRBD1 identical over 10 bases. Germline V CDR1 and CDR2: SGHNT, YYREEE (reference sequence). V lost 3 bases and J lost 4; bases outside the gene matches: 6. The CDR3 runs 15 residues. CDR3 sequence reads: CASSYRTGGGTEAFF. CDR3 nucleotides: TGTGCCAGCAGCTACCGGACAGGGGGGGGCACTGAAGCTTTCTTT.

This chain joins TRBV18 and TRBJ2-7, with 9 bases matching TRBD1. Trimming at V came to 6 bases and at J to 7 bases, leaving 13 bases not matched to a gene. Germline V gives CDR1 KGHSH, CDR2 LQKENI. This CDR3 contains 15 residues. This CDR3 reads CASSLRDRALGEQYF. The CDR3 DNA follows: TGTGCCAGCTCGCTCAGGGACAGGGCCCTCGGGGAGCAGTACTTC.